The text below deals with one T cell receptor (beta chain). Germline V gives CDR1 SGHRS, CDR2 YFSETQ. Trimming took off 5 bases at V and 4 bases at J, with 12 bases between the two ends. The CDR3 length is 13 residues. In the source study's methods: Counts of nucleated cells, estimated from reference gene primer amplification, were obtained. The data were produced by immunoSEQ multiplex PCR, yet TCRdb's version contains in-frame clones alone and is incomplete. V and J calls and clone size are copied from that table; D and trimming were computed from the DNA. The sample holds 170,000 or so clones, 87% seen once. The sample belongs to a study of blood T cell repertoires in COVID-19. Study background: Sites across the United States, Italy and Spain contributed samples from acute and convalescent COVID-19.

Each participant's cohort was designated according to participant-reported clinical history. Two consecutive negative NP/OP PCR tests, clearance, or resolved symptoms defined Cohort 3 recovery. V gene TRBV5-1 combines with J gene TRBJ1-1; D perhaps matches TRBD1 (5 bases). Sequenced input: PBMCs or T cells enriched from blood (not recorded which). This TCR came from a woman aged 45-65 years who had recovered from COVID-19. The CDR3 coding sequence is TGCGCCAGCAGGCAGACGGGGGGCACTGAAGCTTTCTTT. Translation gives CASRQTGGTEAFF. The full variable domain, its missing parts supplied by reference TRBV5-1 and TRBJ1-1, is KAGVTQTPRYLIKTRGQQVTLSCSPISGHRSVSWYQQTPGQGLQFLFEYFSETQRNKGNFPGRFSGRQFSNSRSEMNVSTLELGDSALYLCASRQTGGTEAFFGQGTRLTVV.